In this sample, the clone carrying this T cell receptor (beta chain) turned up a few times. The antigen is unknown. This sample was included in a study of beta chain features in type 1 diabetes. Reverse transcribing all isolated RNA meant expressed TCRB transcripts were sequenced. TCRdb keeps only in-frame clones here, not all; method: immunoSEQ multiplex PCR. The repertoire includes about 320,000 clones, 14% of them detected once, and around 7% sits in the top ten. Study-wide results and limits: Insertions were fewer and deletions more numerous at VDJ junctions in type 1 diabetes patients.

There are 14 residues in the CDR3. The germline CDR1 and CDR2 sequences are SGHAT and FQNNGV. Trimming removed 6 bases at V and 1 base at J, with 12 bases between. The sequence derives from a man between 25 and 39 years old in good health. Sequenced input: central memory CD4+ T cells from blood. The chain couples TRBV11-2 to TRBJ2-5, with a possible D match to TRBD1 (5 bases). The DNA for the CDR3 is TGTGCCAGCAGATTTCAGGGCTCCCAAGAGACCCAGTACTTC. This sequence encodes CASRFQGSQETQYF.